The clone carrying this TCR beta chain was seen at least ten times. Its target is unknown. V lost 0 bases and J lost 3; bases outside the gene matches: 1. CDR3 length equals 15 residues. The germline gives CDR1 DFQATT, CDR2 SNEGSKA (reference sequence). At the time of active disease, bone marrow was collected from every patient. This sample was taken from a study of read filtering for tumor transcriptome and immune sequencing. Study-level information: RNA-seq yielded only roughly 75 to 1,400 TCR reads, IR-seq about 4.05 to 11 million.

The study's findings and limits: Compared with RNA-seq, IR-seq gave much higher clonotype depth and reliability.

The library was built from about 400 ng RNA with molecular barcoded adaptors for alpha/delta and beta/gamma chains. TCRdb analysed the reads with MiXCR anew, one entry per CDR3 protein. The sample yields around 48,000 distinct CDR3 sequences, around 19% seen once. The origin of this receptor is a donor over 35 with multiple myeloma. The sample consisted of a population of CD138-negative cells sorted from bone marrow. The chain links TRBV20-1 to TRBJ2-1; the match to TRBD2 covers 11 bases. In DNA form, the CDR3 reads TGCAGTGCTAGAGATCTAGCGGGGGGCTACAATGAGCAGTTCTTC. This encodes CSARDLAGGYNEQFF.